These T cell receptor beta chains were read from a single sample in a study of blood T cell repertoires in COVID-19. Here immunoSEQ multiplex PCR was the method, and the copy in TCRdb shows in-frame clones only, minus some. Among roughly 75,000 clones listed, 65% to 85% were seen once. The sequencing sample was made of peripheral blood. These TCRs come from a man in his fifties with COVID-19, enrolled during active disease. Each CDR3 is given without its conserved first and last residue.

cdr3_length: 11
v_call: TRBV6-5
cdr3_aa: ASKIGAGTEAF

cdr3_length: 12
v_call: TRBV7-9
cdr3_aa: ASSLRGKPYGYT

cdr3_length: 12
v_call: TRBV10-2
cdr3_aa: ASRTTSGNYEQY

cdr3_length: 13
v_call: TRBV24-1
cdr3_aa: ATSDPGTGGYEQY

cdr3_length: 12
v_call: TRBV6-5
cdr3_aa: ASNNAASYNEQF

cdr3_length: 13
v_call: TRBV4-3
cdr3_aa: ASSQEGQGVGGYT

cdr3_length: 13
v_call: TRBV6-5
cdr3_aa: ASIKVLALSYEQY

cdr3_length: 12
v_call: TRBV9
cdr3_aa: ASSPGTTYNEQF

cdr3_length: 12
v_call: TRBV15
cdr3_aa: ATGYAGSPNEQF

cdr3_length: 15
v_call: TRBV19
cdr3_aa: ATQNGVAGDQAYEQY

cdr3_length: 16
v_call: TRBV4-1
cdr3_aa: ASRDSGKSTRANYGYT

cdr3_length: 14
v_call: TRBV21-1
cdr3_aa: ATPHAGPRRGNEQF

cdr3_length: 17
v_call: TRBV3-1/TRBV3-2
cdr3_aa: ASSQWGSIASGTGNEQF

cdr3_length: 12
v_call: TRBV7-3
cdr3_aa: ASSFSGVTGEAF

cdr3_length: 13
v_call: TRBV9
cdr3_aa: ASSGGAANTGELF

cdr3_length: 15
v_call: TRBV30
cdr3_aa: ACQPKGGRGGTGELF

cdr3_length: 13
v_call: TRBV18
cdr3_aa: ASSSKTGTNTEAF

cdr3_length: 10
v_call: TRBV11-2
cdr3_aa: ASSLANNEQF